Following are 26 T cell receptor beta chains from one sample sequenced in a study of T cell repertoires in cytomegalovirus infection. TCRdb reprocessed the reads with MiXCR, giving one entry per CDR3 protein. Here the sample spans fewer than 400,000 distinct CDR3 sequences, roughly 20% being singletons. The sample consisted of PBMCs. The receptors come from a human donor in good health (CMV status not recorded). Some clones in this sample may be carry-over from other donors' samples.

This clonotype was detected only a few times. The J gene is TRBJ2-7, the V gene TRBV7-9; D is perhaps TRBD1 (7 bases). This CDR3 has 14 amino acids. The V gene's germline CDR1 is SEHNR and CDR2 FQNEAQ (reference sequence). Between the trimmed V and J ends, which lost 1 base and 6 bases, there was a span of 13 bases. Here the CDR3 reads CASSLEGGGVEQYF. The CDR3 nucleotides read TGTGCCAGCAGCTTAGAAGGAGGGGGCGTCGAGCAGTACTTC.

This clonotype came up many times. The CDR3 nucleotides are TGTGCCACCAGCAGAGGGGGGTCGGTACACATTCAGTACTTC. Its translation: CATSRGGSVHIQYF. The gene calls are TRBV15 and TRBJ2-4; D possibly uses TRBD1 or TRBD2 (5 bases each). CDR1 is LNHNV and CDR2 is YYDKDF in the germline V gene (reference sequence). The V end was cut by 1 base, the J end by 8 bases, with 12 bases between. The CDR3 totals 14 residues.

There are a few counts of this clonotype. J is TRBJ2-5 and V is TRBV2; the D call may be TRBD1 or TRBD2 (6 bases each). V lost 6 bases and J 5 bases, leaving 19 bases between the germline ends. CDR1 and CDR2 from the germline V gene are SNHLY and FYNNEI. CDR3 length equals 15 residues. CDR3 bases: TGTGCCAGCAGCATCGCTAGGGAAGGGGGGGAGACCCAGTACTTC. Encoded protein: CASSIAREGGETQYF.

Ten or more counts support this clonotype. CDR3 DNA sequence: TGTGCCAGCAGCCCCCCTAGTACGGGACAATACAATGAGCAGTTCTTC. Its protein product is CASSPPSTGQYNEQFF. This chain connects TRBV11-2 to TRBJ2-1, with D perhaps matching TRBD1 (6 bases). This CDR3 region has 16 residues. Between the trimmed V and J ends, which lost 5 bases and 4 bases, there was a span of 18 bases. CDR1 and CDR2 (germline): SGHAT, FQNNGV.

This clonotype has a handful of counts. The chain is built from TRBV6-2 or TRBV6-3 and TRBJ2-3; the D gene is possibly TRBD2 (5 bases). Germline CDR1 reads MNHEY; CDR2 reads SVGEGT. This CDR3 contains 15 residues. Trimming shortened V by 6 bases and J by 4 bases, and 17 bases separated the two germline ends. The CDR3: CASSSHPAGADTQYF. The CDR3 DNA follows: TGTGCCAGCAGCTCTCACCCCGCCGGGGCAGATACGCAGTATTTT.

The chain combines TRBV20-1 with TRBJ1-1; TRBD1 matches 8 bases. CDR1 is DFQATT, CDR2 SNEGSKA, per germline (reference sequence). The CDR3 spans 13 residues. V lost 2 bases, J lost 4 bases, and 3 bases stayed unmatched. CDR3 nucleotide sequence: TGCAGTGCTAGACAAGACAGGGGCACTGAAGCTTTCTTT. Its protein is CSARQDRGTEAFF.

J is TRBJ2-7 and V is TRBV5-5, with D perhaps TRBD2 (5 bases). Germline assignment: CDR1 SGHKS and CDR2 YYEKEE (reference sequence). The CDR3 has 12 residues. The germline V and J ends were trimmed by 3 bases and 4 bases, with 8 bases remaining between them. Written as DNA, the CDR3 is TGTGCCAGCAGCTCTGAGGGTTACGAGCAGTACTTC. It yields the protein CASSSEGYEQYF.

DNA for the CDR3: TGTGCTAGTGGTATCAGGGAGACCCAGTACTTC. Its translation: CASGIRETQYF. The chain joins TRBV12-5 to TRBJ2-5; no clear D. Trimming stripped 5 bases from V and 5 bases from J, with 6 bases between. Germline CDR1 LGHNT, CDR2 FRNRAP. This CDR3 comprises 11 residues.

The CDR3 sequence is CASSPLGGGDTQYF. CDR3 bases: TGTGCCAGCAGCCCCCTGGGGGGGGGGGATACGCAGTATTTT. The chain links TRBV7-2 to TRBJ2-3, with 7 bases aligning to TRBD2. Losses at the gene ends were 5 bases for V and 6 bases for J; bases not matched to a gene: 8. CDR3 length: 14 residues. Germline loops: CDR1 SGHTA, CDR2 FQGNSA.

As for this clonotype: A read error may explain this, as a much larger clone is one base away. The V call is TRBV28, the J call TRBJ2-1; D is unresolved. There are 12 residues in the CDR3. Germline CDR1 reads MDHEN; CDR2 reads SYDVKM. The CDR3 region is CASSWAYNKQFF. As DNA, the CDR3 is TGTGCCAGCAGTTGGGCCTACAATAAGCAGTTCTTC. Complete variable domain (other parts from reference TRBV28 and TRBJ2-1): DVKVTQSSRYLVKRTGEKVFLECVQDMDHENMFWYRQDPGLGLRLIYFSYDVKMKEKGDIPEGYSVSREKKERFSLILESASTNQTSMYLCASSWAYNKQFFGPGTRLTVL.

There are many counts of this clonotype. The chain couples TRBV11-2 to TRBJ2-7; 10 nucleotides agree with TRBD2. Germline CDR1 is SGHAT and CDR2 is FQNNGV. This CDR3 is 15 amino acids long. The V gene end was trimmed by 5 bases and the J gene end by 6 bases; junction bases not matched to a gene: 10. CDR3 loop: CASSALSGRLREQYF. CDR3 nucleotide sequence: TGTGCCAGCAGCGCACTTAGCGGGAGGCTGCGCGAGCAGTACTTC.

This clonotype was detected a few times. The gene calls are TRBV7-9 and TRBJ2-5; a weak D match, TRBD1 (6 bases). V lost 6 bases and J 7 bases, leaving 18 bases between the germline ends. The CDR3 covers 14 residues. CDR1 is SEHNR, CDR2 FQNEAQ, per germline (reference sequence). The CDR3 DNA is TGTGCCAGCAGGTTAACAGGGTTAAAGGGGACCCAGTACTTC. Translated, it gives CASRLTGLKGTQYF. The variable domain in full, completed from reference TRBV7-9 and TRBJ2-5, reads DTGVSQNPRHKITKRGQNVTFRCDPISEHNRLYWYRQTLGQGPEFLTYFQNEAQLEKSRLLSDRFSAERPKGSFSTLEIQRTEQGDSAMYLCASRLTGLKGTQYFGPGTRLLVL.

The rearrangement uses TRBV4-1 and TRBJ2-6; D is undetermined. V was shortened by 4 bases and J by 2 bases, with 15 bases between the two germline ends. This CDR3 is 17 amino acids long. Germline CDR1 is MGHRA and CDR2 is YSYEKL. The CDR3 bases are TGCGCCAGCAGCCCAGGAAGGGCAAGGACTGGGGCCAACGTCCTGACTTTC. This sequence encodes CASSPGRARTGANVLTF.

V gene TRBV24-1 combines with J gene TRBJ2-1; D not certain. Germline V gives CDR1 KGHDR, CDR2 SFDVKD. With 6 bases removed from V and 0 bases from J, the gap between germline ends came to 8 bases. This CDR3 spans 14 amino acids. The CDR3 bases are TGTGCCACCAGTCGGAATCGCTCCTACAATGAGCAGTTCTTC. Translated: CATSRNRSYNEQFF.

This clonotype was detected ten times or more. The J gene is TRBJ2-3, the V gene TRBV7-2; D possibly corresponds to TRBD2 (5 bases). The length of the CDR3 is 16 residues. Trimming took off 5 bases at V and 4 bases at J, with 19 bases between the two ends. Germline lookup yields CDR1 SGHTA and CDR2 FQGNSA. DNA of the CDR3: TGTGCCAGCAGCCCCTCTGGACTCCTCGGCGCAGATACGCAGTATTTT. The encoded protein is CASSPSGLLGADTQYF.

The chain uses TRBV7-2 and TRBJ2-1; D is unresolved. This CDR3 region has 12 residues. The ends were cut back, 6 bases at V and 9 bases at J, with 12 bases in the middle. Germline values: CDR1 SGHTA, CDR2 FQGNSA. The CDR3 region is CASSWLGSEQFF. CDR3 nucleotides: TGTGCCAGCAGTTGGCTGGGAAGTGAGCAGTTCTTC.

At least ten counts were recorded for this clonotype. The rearrangement uses TRBV7-2 and TRBJ1-3; D remains ambiguous. The CDR3 is made up of 12 amino acids. Germline CDR1 SGHTA, CDR2 FQGNSA. V was shortened by 5 bases and J by 5 bases, with 7 bases between the two germline ends. The CDR3 DNA is TGTGCCAGCAGCAGCACTCGAAACACCATATATTTT. Protein sequence: CASSSTRNTIYF. Supplemented by reference TRBV7-2 and TRBJ1-3, the full variable domain reads GAGVSQSPSNKVTEKGKDVELRCDPISGHTALYWYRQSLGQGLEFLIYFQGNSAPDKSGLPSDRFSAERTGGSVSTLTIQRTQQEDSAVYLCASSSTRNTIYFGEGSWLTVV.

This clonotype turned up a few times. The chain has TRBV7-9 and TRBJ1-2; the D is unclear. Germline V gene lookup returns CDR1 SEHNR and CDR2 FQNEAQ (reference sequence). The CDR3 is 14 amino acids. V was cut by 7 bases and J by 5 bases, with 17 bases left in between. CDR3 residues: CASTLSQTGYGYTF. The CDR3 DNA sequence: TGTGCCAGCACACTGAGCCAGACTGGATATGGCTACACCTTC.

This clonotype has a handful of counts. The rearrangement links TRBV28 to TRBJ1-2; possible D gene TRBD1, 5 bases. This CDR3 has 16 residues. The germline gives CDR1 MDHEN, CDR2 SYDVKM. V shed 9 bases and J shed 8 bases, with 28 bases lying between them. CDR3 coding DNA: TGTGCCAGTTCAGCAGGGAACAGTGTTTTTTCCCGGGGCTACACCTTC. Translating it yields CASSAGNSVFSRGYTF.

This clonotype was recorded at least ten times. J is TRBJ2-7 and V is TRBV4-2; possible D gene TRBD2, 6 bases. Germline CDR1 is LGHNA and CDR2 is YNFKEQ. The CDR3 sequence is 14 residues long. Trimming took off 4 bases at V and 3 bases at J, with 13 bases between the two ends. The CDR3 protein is CASSPRDWNYEQYF. As DNA, the CDR3 is TGTGCCAGCAGCCCCCGGGACTGGAACTACGAGCAGTACTTC.

This clonotype has at least ten counts. The rearrangement uses TRBV7-2 and TRBJ2-1; 7 positions agree with TRBD2. V trimming: 1 base; J trimming: 6 bases; junction bases outside the gene matches: 6. Germline V gives CDR1 SGHTA, CDR2 FQGNSA. CDR3 length: 15 residues. The CDR3, as DNA: TGTGCCAGCAGCTTAGAACCTAGCGGACCCAATGAGCAGTTCTTC. This sequence encodes CASSLEPSGPNEQFF.

The V and J genes are TRBV28 and TRBJ2-5; D tentatively reads TRBD1 or TRBD2 (5 bases each). This CDR3 is 15 amino acids long. Germline V lookup: CDR1 MDHEN, CDR2 SYDVKM. The ends were cut back, 5 bases at V and 5 bases at J, with 18 bases in the middle. The CDR3 DNA is TGTGCCAGCAGTCCTCCCCCCGGGGCACCGGAGACCCAGTACTTC. Residues: CASSPPPGAPETQYF.

This clonotype came up many times. J is TRBJ1-5 and V is TRBV7-2; D is possibly TRBD1 (5 bases). V gave up 2 bases and J gave up 6 bases, with 8 bases separating them. The CDR3 sequence is 13 residues long. Looked up from germline, CDR1 is SGHTA and CDR2 is FQGNSA. CDR3 loop: CASSLSTGQPQHF. The CDR3 region has the DNA TGTGCCAGCAGCTTAAGTACAGGTCAGCCCCAGCATTTT.

This clonotype appeared many times. J is TRBJ2-1 and V is TRBV7-2; maybe TRBD2 (5 bases). Germline assignment: CDR1 SGHTA and CDR2 FQGNSA. V was clipped by 4 bases and J by 10 bases, with 17 bases between them. This CDR3 has 14 amino acids. CDR3 residues: CASSSGWAIGEQFF. Written as DNA, the CDR3 is TGTGCCAGCAGCTCGGGGTGGGCTATAGGGGAGCAGTTCTTC.

This chain links TRBV18 with TRBJ1-2; a possible D gene is TRBD1 (5 bases). The length of the CDR3 is 20 residues. V was clipped by 2 bases and J by 4 bases, with 29 bases between them. Per the germline V gene, CDR1 is KGHSH and CDR2 is LQKENI. Here the CDR3 reads CASSPWPIRGTGGTPYGYTF. The CDR3 nucleotides read TGTGCCAGCTCACCATGGCCTATACGAGGAACAGGAGGTACACCCTATGGCTACACCTTC.

This chain uses TRBV6-5 with TRBJ2-7, with D hard to call. Germline assignment: CDR1 MNHEY and CDR2 SVGAGI. Trimming took off 5 bases at V and 0 bases at J, with 11 bases between the two ends. The length of the CDR3 is 14 residues. The CDR3, as DNA: TGTGCCAGCAGTCGAGACGGTTACTCCTACGAGCAGTACTTC. It yields the protein CASSRDGYSYEQYF.